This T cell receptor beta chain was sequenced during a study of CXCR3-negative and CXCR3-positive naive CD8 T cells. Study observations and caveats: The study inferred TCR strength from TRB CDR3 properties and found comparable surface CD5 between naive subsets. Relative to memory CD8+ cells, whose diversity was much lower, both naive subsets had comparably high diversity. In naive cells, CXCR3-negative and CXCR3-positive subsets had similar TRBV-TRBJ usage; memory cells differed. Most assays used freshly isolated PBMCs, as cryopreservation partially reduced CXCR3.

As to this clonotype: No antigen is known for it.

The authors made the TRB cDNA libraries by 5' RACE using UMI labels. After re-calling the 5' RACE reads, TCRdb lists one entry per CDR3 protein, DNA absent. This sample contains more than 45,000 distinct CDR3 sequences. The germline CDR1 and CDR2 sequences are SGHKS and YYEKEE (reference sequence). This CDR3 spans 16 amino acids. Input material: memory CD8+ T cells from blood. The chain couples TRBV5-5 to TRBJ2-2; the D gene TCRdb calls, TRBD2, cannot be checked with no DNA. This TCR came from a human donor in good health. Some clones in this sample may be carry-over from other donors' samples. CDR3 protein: CASSLLAGGDTGELFF. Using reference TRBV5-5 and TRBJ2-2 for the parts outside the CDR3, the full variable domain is DAGVTQSPTHLIKTRGQQVTLRCSPISGHKSVSWYQQVLGQGPQFIFQYYEKEERGRGNFPDRFSARQFPNYSSELNVNALLLGDSALYLCASSLLAGGDTGELFFGEGSRLTVL.